This T cell receptor (beta chain) was obtained from a study of T cell repertoires in cytomegalovirus infection (dated by TCRdb to between 2018 and 2021). A note on the overall study: Alongside well-studied HLA-B-restricted epitopes, the peptide stimulations were aimed at recently identified HLA-C-restricted CMV epitopes, whose presentation resists viral immunomodulation. Donor HLA type was relevant to the analysis, as public TCR beta signatures indicated carriage of CMV infection together with the matching HLA type.

Sequencing was performed on an Illumina HiSeq 1500. TCRdb ran its own pipeline on the public reads, namely fastp trimming at Q25 and MiXCR clone calling, and kept in-frame beta chains. All rows with the same CDR3 protein become a single entry with the most common DNA and genes. The sample table contains approximately 110,000 distinct CDR3 sequences; only one count was recorded for 42% of them. 74% of the sample comes from the top ten. CDR1 and CDR2 are read off the germline V gene (reference sequence) as SEHNR and FQNEAQ. The junction shows trimming of 7 bases on V and 8 bases on J, plus 11 bases between the germline ends. Spanning cysteine to phenylalanine, the CDR3 consists of 11 amino acids. Solely the CDR3 DNA is kept, with 33 bases framed from the first base. The paper's findings and limits, for the study overall: Cumulative frequency of public TCR beta family members discriminated carriers of CMV infection plus the relevant HLA type in this cohort and an independent roughly 340-donor cohort. The ex vivo response was dominated by HLA-C-restricted CMV-specific TCR beta clonotypes, and the single most frequent clonotype in two of eight donors was supplied by these HLA-C-restricted clonotypes.

As concerns this clonotype: It lacks a known antigen. No much larger clone exists at a distance of one base, and base qualities are not known.

The treatment or condition label on this specimen signifies: in vitro stimulation with specific CMV peptide epitopes to enrich CMV-specific T cells. The clonotype originates from a human donor in good health (CMV status not recorded). Some clones in this sample may be carry-over from other donors' samples. Source: CD8+ T cells from cultured PBMCs, taken from culture after CMV antigen stimulation. The chain is encoded by TRBV7-9 joined to TRBJ1-1; the D gene is not confidently resolved. This receptor carries the CDR3 CASTLGSEAFF. DNA sequence: TGTGCCAGCACCCTAGGCTCGGAAGCTTTCTTT.